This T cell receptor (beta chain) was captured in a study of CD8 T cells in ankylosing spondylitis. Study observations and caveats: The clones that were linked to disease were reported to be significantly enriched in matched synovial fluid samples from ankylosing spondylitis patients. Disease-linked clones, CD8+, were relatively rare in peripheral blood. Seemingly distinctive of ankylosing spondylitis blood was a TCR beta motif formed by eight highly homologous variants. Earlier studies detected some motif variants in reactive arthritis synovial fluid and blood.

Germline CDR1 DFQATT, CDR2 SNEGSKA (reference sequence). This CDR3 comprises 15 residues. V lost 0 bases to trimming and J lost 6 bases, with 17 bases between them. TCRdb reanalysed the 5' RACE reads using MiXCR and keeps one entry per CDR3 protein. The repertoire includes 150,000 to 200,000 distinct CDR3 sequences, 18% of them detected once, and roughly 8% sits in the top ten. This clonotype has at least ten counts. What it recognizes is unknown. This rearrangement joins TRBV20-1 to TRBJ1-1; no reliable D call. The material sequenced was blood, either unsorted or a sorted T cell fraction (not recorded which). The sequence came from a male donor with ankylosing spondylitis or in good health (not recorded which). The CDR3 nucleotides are TGCAGTGCTAGAGATCGAAAACTCAAGGACGCTGAAGCTTTCTTT. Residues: CSARDRKLKDAEAFF.